This T cell receptor beta chain appears in the sequencing data of a study of blood T cells in healthy people across ages. Broader study findings: CMV status of donors was not determined, possibly confounding expanded clonotype changes.

The CDR3 totals 21 residues. The germline CDR1 and CDR2 sequences are SGHRS and YFSETQ. Trimming cost V 0 bases and J 4 bases, with 29 bases left between them. Together with a sample-barcoded 5' primer, a J-beta primer mix was included in a second PCR lasting about 7 to 12 cycles. TCRdb re-analysed the 5' RACE reads in MiXCR, keeping a single row per CDR3 protein. In the table there are hundreds of thousands of distinct CDR3 sequences, approximately 24% of which are singletons. As to this clonotype: The target antigen is unknown.

This sample also appeared in a second study, on T cells of mothers and their children. From that paper: Maternal samples each gave over 9 million TCR beta CDR3 reads, and child samples about 3 million each. Related mother and child pairs showed slightly greater overlap (not significant) than unrelated pairs did.

Sequencing was done on a sample of blood. V usage is TRBV5-1 and J usage is TRBJ2-1; possible D gene TRBD2, 6 bases. This receptor was identified in a boy younger than 18 in good health. DNA for the CDR3: TGCGCCAGCAGCTTGGAACGGAACGGGGGTCCATCCCCAGTTATATACAATGAGCAGTTCTTC. Its protein product is CASSLERNGGPSPVIYNEQFF. Full variable domain (missing parts from reference TRBV5-1 and TRBJ2-1): KAGVTQTPRYLIKTRGQQVTLSCSPISGHRSVSWYQQTPGQGLQFLFEYFSETQRNKGNFPGRFSGRQFSNSRSEMNVSTLELGDSALYLCASSLERNGGPSPVIYNEQFFGPGTRLTVL.